The rows below give T cell receptor beta chains drawn from one sample of a study of graft-versus-host responses after intestinal transplantation. For these receptors, no antigen is known. Profiling relied on immunoSEQ multiplex PCR, and the TCRdb table lists in-frame clones only, not all of them. The data show around 110,000 clones, 87% seen once. This material consisted of unstimulated CD4+ T cells sorted from spleen or lymph node cells, taken before transplant. These receptors were obtained from a human donor who was the organ donor for an intestinal transplant. CDR3s include the opening cysteine and the closing phenylalanine or tryptophan. A D gene is named only where the DNA matches it firmly. Only part of the rows carry a size: once, few, many, or a class if the clone is expanded.

CDR3 protein	CDR3 DNA	J gene	V gene	CDR3 length	D gene	clone size
CASRASLRGGNYGYTF	TGTGCCAGTAGAGCGTCCCTACGGGGAGGTAACTATGGCTACACCTTC	TRBJ1-2	TRBV19	16	.	.
CASRGGLAKNIQYF	TGTGCCAGCAGGGGGGGACTAGCCAAAAACATTCAGTACTTC	TRBJ2-4	TRBV7-6	14	.	.
CASSIGWLSSPLHF	TGTGCCAGTAGTATAGGATGGCTTTCTTCACCCCTCCACTTT	TRBJ1-6	TRBV19	14	.	once
CASSGTTGGISGANVLTF	TGTGCCAGCAGCGGGACTACAGGGGGAATCTCTGGGGCCAACGTCCTGACTTTC	TRBJ2-6	TRBV25-1	18	.	.
CASRVPERDTQYF	TGTGCCAGTAGGGTACCGGAGCGGGATACGCAGTATTTT	TRBJ2-3	TRBV27	13	.	.
CASSSRQGYGYTF	TGTGCCAGCAGTTCCCGACAGGGCTATGGCTACACCTTC	TRBJ1-2	TRBV27	13	TRBD1	.
CASSSMGSSGIQETQYF	TGTGCCAGCAGTTCTATGGGGTCTAGCGGGATACAAGAGACCCAGTACTTC	TRBJ2-5	TRBV7-9	17	TRBD2	.
CASSPRGGSRAYEQYF	TGTGCCAGCAGCCCCCGGGGAGGGAGCAGAGCCTACGAGCAGTACTTC	TRBJ2-7	TRBV9	16	TRBD2	.
CASSPESRNTQYF	TGTGCCAGCTCACCAGAGTCAAGAAATACGCAGTATTTT	TRBJ2-3	TRBV18	13	.	.
CATGRDGGPGETQYF	TGTGCCACCGGCCGGGATGGGGGTCCGGGAGAGACCCAGTACTTC	TRBJ2-5	TRBV10-3	15	.	.
CASSLAPNQPQHF	TGTGCCAGCAGCTTGGCCCCCAATCAGCCCCAGCATTTT	TRBJ1-5	TRBV7-9	13	.	.
CASSLRGQETQYF	TGTGCCAGCAGCTTAAGGGGACAAGAGACCCAGTACTTC	TRBJ2-5	TRBV7-9	13	.	.
CASSYQQGLNTEAFF	TGTGCCAGCAGTTACCAACAGGGACTGAACACTGAAGCTTTCTTT	TRBJ1-1	TRBV6-5	15	.	.
CASSAGTGMYNEQFF	TGTGCCAGCAGCGCCGGGACAGGGATGTACAATGAGCAGTTCTTC	TRBJ2-1	TRBV7-9	15	TRBD1	.
CASSGRLTGGIGNTIYF	TGTGCCAGCAGTGGACGGTTGACAGGGGGCATTGGAAACACCATATATTTT	TRBJ1-3	TRBV6-1	17	TRBD1	.
CASSKSGNLGEQYF	TGTGCCAGCAGTAAATCCGGGAACCTAGGGGAGCAGTACTTC	TRBJ2-7	TRBV6-1	14	.	few
CAWTTGPGNTIYF	TGTGCCTGGACGACAGGGCCTGGAAACACCATATATTTT	TRBJ1-3	TRBV30	13	TRBD1	.
CASSYSSGRKAGELFF	TGTGCCAGCAGTTACTCTAGCGGGAGGAAAGCAGGGGAGCTGTTTTTT	TRBJ2-2	TRBV6-5	16	TRBD2	.
CASSRDFTDTQYF	TGTGCCAGCAGCCGGGACTTCACAGATACGCAGTATTTT	TRBJ2-3	TRBV11-3	13	.	.
CASSPPGDEQYF	TGTGCCAGCTCCCCGCCGGGGGACGAGCAGTACTTC	TRBJ2-7	TRBV6-5	12	.	.
CASSLDLGIGYTF	TGTGCCAGCAGCTTAGATCTTGGGATTGGCTACACCTTC	TRBJ1-2	TRBV11-2	13	.	.
CASSARQRDNEQFF	TGTGCCAGTAGTGCCCGACAGAGGGACAATGAGCAGTTCTTC	TRBJ2-1	TRBV19	14	.	once
CASSLLGQTNQPQHF	TGTGCCAGCAGCTTGCTTGGGCAGACTAATCAGCCCCAGCATTTT	TRBJ1-5	TRBV5-5	15	.	.
CAYSSDRPLHF	TGTGCCTATTCTTCAGACAGGCCCCTCCACTTT	TRBJ1-6	TRBV30	11	.	.
CASSKVERLAGLNTGELFF	TGTGCCAGCAGCAAAGTGGAGAGACTAGCGGGACTGAACACCGGGGAGCTGTTTTTT	TRBJ2-2	TRBV21-1	19	.	.
CASSQGLAGVRETQYF	TGTGCCAGCAGCCAGGGTTTAGCGGGAGTCAGAGAGACCCAGTACTTC	TRBJ2-5	TRBV11-3	16	TRBD2	.
CASSIHGATGELFF	TGTGCCAGTAGTATACACGGGGCCACCGGGGAGCTGTTTTTT	TRBJ2-2	TRBV19	14	.	.
CAISESLGKPISSYEQYF	TGTGCCATCAGTGAGTCGCTGGGCAAGCCGATAAGCTCCTACGAGCAGTACTTC	TRBJ2-7	TRBV10-3	18	.	.
CASSPFPVAGIQETQYF	TGCGCCAGCAGCCCCTTTCCGGTCGCAGGGATTCAAGAGACCCAGTACTTC	TRBJ2-5	TRBV5-1	17	.	.
CASRSQEGRVDGYTF	TGTGCCAGCAGGAGTCAAGAGGGCAGGGTGGATGGCTACACCTTC	TRBJ1-2	TRBV11-2	15	.	.